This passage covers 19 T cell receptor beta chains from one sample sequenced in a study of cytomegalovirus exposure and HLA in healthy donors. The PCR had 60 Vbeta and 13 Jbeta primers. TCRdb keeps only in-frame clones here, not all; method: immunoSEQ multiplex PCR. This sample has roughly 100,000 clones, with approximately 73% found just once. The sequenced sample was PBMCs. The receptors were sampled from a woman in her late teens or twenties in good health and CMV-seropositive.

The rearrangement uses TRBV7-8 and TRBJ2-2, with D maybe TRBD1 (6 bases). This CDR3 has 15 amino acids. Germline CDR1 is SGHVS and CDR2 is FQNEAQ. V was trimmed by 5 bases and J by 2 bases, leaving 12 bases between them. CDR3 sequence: CASSARTVNTGELFF. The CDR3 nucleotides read TGTGCCAGCAGCGCGAGGACAGTAAACACCGGGGAGCTGTTTTTT. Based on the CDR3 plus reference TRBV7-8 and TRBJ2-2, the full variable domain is GAGVSQSPRYKVAKRGQDVALRCDPISGHVSLFWYQQALGQGPEFLTYFQNEAQLDKSGLPSDRFFAERPEGSVSTLKIQRTQQEDSAVYLCASSARTVNTGELFFGEGSRLTVL.

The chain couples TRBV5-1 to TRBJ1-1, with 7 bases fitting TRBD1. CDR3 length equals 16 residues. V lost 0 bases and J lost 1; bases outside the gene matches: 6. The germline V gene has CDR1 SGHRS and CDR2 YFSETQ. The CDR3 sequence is CASSLGGQLENTEAFF. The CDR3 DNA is TGCGCCAGCAGCTTGGGGGGACAGCTGGAGAACACTGAAGCTTTCTTT.

The DNA of the CDR3 is TGTGCCAGCAGTGACGAATCAGGGAGGATAGCGGGGGGGCACAATGAGCAGTTCTTC. It yields the protein CASSDESGRIAGGHNEQFF. The V and J genes are TRBV6-1 and TRBJ2-1; 11 bases are shared with TRBD2. V dropped 3 bases and J dropped 5; count of bases not matched to a gene: 15. CDR1 is MNHNS and CDR2 is SASEGT in the germline V gene. The length of the CDR3 is 19 residues.

The CDR3 here is CASSPPGLAGSTQYF. Here the CDR3 DNA reads TGTGCCAGCAGTCCGCCGGGACTAGCGGGTTCGACCCAGTACTTC. V is TRBV27 and J is TRBJ2-5, with TRBD2 identical over 12 bases. Germline V gene data show CDR1 as MNHEY and CDR2 as SMNVEV (reference sequence). Trimming cost V 5 bases and J 7 bases; bases outside gene matches: 8. The CDR3 spans 15 residues.

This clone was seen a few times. The CDR3 DNA is TGCGCCAGCAGCTTGGTGGCTAGCGGCCCCTACGAGCAGTACTTC. Its protein is CASSLVASGPYEQYF. The chain couples TRBV5-1 to TRBJ2-7, with TRBD2 matching 7 bases. The CDR3 runs 15 residues. Per germline, CDR1 SGHRS and CDR2 YFSETQ. Trimming cost V 0 bases and J 2 bases; bases outside gene matches: 5.

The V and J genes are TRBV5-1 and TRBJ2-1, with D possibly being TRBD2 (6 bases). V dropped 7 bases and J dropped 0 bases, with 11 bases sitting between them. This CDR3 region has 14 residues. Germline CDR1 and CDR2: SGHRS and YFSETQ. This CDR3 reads CASRGGSSYNEQFF. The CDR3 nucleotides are TGCGCCAGCCGCGGAGGGAGCTCCTACAATGAGCAGTTCTTC.

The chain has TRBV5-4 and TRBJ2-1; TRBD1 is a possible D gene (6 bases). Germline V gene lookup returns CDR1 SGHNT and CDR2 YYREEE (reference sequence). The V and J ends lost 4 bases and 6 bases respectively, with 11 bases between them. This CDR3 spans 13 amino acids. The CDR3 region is CASSIARGNEQFF. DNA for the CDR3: TGTGCCAGCAGCATAGCCAGGGGCAATGAGCAGTTCTTC.

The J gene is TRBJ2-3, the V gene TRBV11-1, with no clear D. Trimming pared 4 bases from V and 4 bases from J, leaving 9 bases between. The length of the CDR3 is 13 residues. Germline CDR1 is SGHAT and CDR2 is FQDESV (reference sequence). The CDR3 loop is CASSSSPPDTQYF. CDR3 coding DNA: TGTGCCAGCAGCTCGTCCCCCCCAGATACGCAGTATTTT.

In DNA, the CDR3 is TGTGCCAGTAGTATCAGCGGGGTCAATGAGCAGTTCTTC. As protein: CASSISGVNEQFF. The V gene is TRBV19, the J gene TRBJ2-1; TRBD2 aligns across 7 bases. CDR1 is LNHDA, CDR2 SQIVND, per germline (reference sequence). This CDR3 contains 13 residues. The trim removed 3 bases at V and 6 bases at J, leaving 2 bases unmatched.

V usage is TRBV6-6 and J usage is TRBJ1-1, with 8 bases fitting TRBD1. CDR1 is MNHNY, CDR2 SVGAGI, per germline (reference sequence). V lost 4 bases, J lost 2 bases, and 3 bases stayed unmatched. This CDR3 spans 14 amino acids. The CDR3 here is CASSSDRGNTEAFF. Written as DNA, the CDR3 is TGTGCCAGCAGTTCTGACAGGGGCAACACTGAAGCTTTCTTT.

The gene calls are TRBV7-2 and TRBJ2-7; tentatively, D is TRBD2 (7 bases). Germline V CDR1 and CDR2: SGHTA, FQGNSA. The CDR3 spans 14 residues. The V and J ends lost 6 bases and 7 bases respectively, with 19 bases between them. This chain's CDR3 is CASRITGRVGEQYF. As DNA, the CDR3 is TGTGCCAGCAGAATCACAGGGAGGGTCGGTGAGCAGTACTTC.

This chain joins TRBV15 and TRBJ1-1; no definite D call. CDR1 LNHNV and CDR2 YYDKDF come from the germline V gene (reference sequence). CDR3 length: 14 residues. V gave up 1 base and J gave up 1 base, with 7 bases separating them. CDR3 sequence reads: CATSRGEENTEAFF. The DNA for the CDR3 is TGTGCCACCAGCAGAGGGGAGGAGAACACTGAAGCTTTCTTT.

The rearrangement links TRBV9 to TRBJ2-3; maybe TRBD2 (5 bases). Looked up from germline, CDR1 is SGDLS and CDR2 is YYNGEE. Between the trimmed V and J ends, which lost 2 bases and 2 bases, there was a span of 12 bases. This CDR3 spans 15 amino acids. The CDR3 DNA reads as TGTGCCAGCAGCGTCGGGGAAATTAACACAGATACGCAGTATTTT. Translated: CASSVGEINTDTQYF.

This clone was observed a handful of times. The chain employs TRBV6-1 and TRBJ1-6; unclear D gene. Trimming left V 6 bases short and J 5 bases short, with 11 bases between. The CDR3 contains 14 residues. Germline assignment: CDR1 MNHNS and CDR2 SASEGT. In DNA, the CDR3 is TGTGCCAGCAGCGGGGTAGGAAATAATTCACCCCTCCACTTT. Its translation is CASSGVGNNSPLHF.

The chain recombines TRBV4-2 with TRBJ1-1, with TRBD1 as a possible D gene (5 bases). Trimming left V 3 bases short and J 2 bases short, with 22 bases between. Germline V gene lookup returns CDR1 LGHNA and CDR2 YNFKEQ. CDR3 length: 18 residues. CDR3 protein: CASSQDTNQGVFNTEAFF. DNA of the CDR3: TGTGCCAGCAGCCAGGACACGAACCAAGGGGTATTCAACACTGAAGCTTTCTTT.

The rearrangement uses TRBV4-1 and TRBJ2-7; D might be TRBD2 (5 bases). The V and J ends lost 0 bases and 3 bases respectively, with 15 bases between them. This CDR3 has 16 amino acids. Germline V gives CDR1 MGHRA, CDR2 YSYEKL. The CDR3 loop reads CASSQDWNWAGYEQYF. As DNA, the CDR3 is TGCGCCAGCAGCCAAGATTGGAATTGGGCGGGCTACGAGCAGTACTTC.

The CDR3 is CASSLGGTGGRETQYF. The CDR3 bases are TGTGCCAGCAGCTTAGGTGGGACAGGGGGCAGAGAGACCCAGTACTTC. The V gene is TRBV7-9, the J gene TRBJ2-5; 12 bases fit TRBD1. The CDR3 totals 16 residues. From germline, CDR1 is SEHNR and CDR2 FQNEAQ (reference sequence). V lost 1 base and J lost 4; bases outside the gene matches: 4. The full variable domain, rest sourced from reference TRBV7-9 and TRBJ2-5, is DTGVSQNPRHKITKRGQNVTFRCDPISEHNRLYWYRQTLGQGPEFLTYFQNEAQLEKSRLLSDRFSAERPKGSFSTLEIQRTEQGDSAMYLCASSLGGTGGRETQYFGPGTRLLVL.

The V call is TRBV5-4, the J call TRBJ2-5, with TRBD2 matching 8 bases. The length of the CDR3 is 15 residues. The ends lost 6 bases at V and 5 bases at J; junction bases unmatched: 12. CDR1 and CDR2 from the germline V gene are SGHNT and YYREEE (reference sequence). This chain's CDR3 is CASTPGGRGPETQYF. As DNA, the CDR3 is TGTGCCAGCACCCCGGGGGGGCGAGGTCCGGAGACCCAGTACTTC. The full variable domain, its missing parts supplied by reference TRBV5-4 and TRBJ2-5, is ETGVTQSPTHLIKTRGQQVTLRCSSQSGHNTVSWYQQALGQGPQFIFQYYREEENGRGNFPPRFSGLQFPNYSSELNVNALELDDSALYLCASTPGGRGPETQYFGPGTRLLVL.

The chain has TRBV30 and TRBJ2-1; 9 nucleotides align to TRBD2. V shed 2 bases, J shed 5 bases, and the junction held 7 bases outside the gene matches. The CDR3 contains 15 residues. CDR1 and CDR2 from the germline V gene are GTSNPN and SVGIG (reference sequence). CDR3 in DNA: TGTGCCTGGAGTCCGGCGGGAGGGTCAAACAATGAGCAGTTCTTC. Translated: CAWSPAGGSNNEQFF.